A selection of T cell receptor beta chains follows, all from one sample in a study of T cell responses to AZD1222 COVID-19 vaccine. Here immunoSEQ multiplex PCR was the method, and the copy in TCRdb shows in-frame clones only, minus some. There are approximately 100,000 clones in the sample; about 90% occur only once, and roughly 2.5% lies in the top ten. The material was peripheral blood, obtained 28 days after the second AZD1222 dose. These receptors came from an adult who received the AZD1222 COVID-19 vaccine. Each CDR3 is given with its conserved first and last residue. The D gene is left open where the match is weak. Where a row states a size, it is once, few, many or the class of an expanded clone; other rows omit it.

TRBV29-1	NA	NA	10	TRBJ1-1	CSVGQPFAFF	TGCAGCGTAGGACAGCCTTTCGCTTTCTTT
TRBV4-2	NA	NA	16	TRBJ1-1	CASSQGDERMNTEAFF	TGTGCCAGCAGCCAAGGGGACGAGAGGATGAACACTGAAGCTTTCTTT
TRBV5-1	NA	NA	13	TRBJ2-7	CASSFRGAHEQYF	TGCGCCAGCAGCTTCAGGGGTGCCCACGAGCAGTACTTC
TRBV20-1	NA	NA	11	TRBJ2-1	CSARQKREQFF	TGCAGTGCTAGACAAAAGCGGGAGCAGTTCTTC
TRBV6-4	TRBD1	NA	18	TRBJ2-3	CASRVALTGGVNTDTQYF	TGTGCCAGCAGGGTAGCACTCACAGGGGGTGTGAACACAGATACGCAGTATTTT
TRBV28	NA	NA	14	TRBJ1-1	CASSLGAMNTEAFF	TGTGCCAGCAGTTTGGGGGCTATGAACACTGAAGCTTTCTTT
TRBV29-1	NA	NA	13	TRBJ1-2	CSVEDGGDYGYTF	TGCAGCGTTGAAGATGGGGGGGACTATGGCTACACCTTC
TRBV2	NA	NA	12	TRBJ1-1	CASSEVAGYTFF	TGTGCCAGCAGTGAAGTTGCAGGGTATACTTTCTTT
TRBV14	NA	NA	14	TRBJ2-2	CASSQRRGVGELFF	TGTGCCAGCAGCCAAAGGCGGGGCGTCGGGGAGCTGTTTTTT
TRBV7-8	NA	few	16	TRBJ2-1	CASSLKEAMADNEQFF	TGTGCCAGCAGCTTAAAAGAGGCTATGGCAGACAATGAGCAGTTCTTC
TRBV19	TRBD2	NA	15	TRBJ2-1	CASSISGGFYNEQFF	TGTGCCAGTAGTATCAGCGGGGGGTTTTACAATGAGCAGTTCTTC
TRBV6-5	NA	NA	11	TRBJ1-6	CASHSYSPLHF	TGTGCCAGCCATTCGTACTCACCCCTCCACTTT
TRBV28	NA	once	16	TRBJ1-5	CASSFRWTGGNQPQHF	TGTGCCAGCAGTTTCCGGTGGACGGGGGGCAATCAGCCCCAGCATTTT
TRBV24-1	TRBD1	NA	13	TRBJ1-1	CATRNRGLTEAFF	TGTGCCACCAGGAACAGGGGGCTCACTGAAGCTTTCTTT
TRBV18	NA	NA	13	TRBJ1-1	CASLRSTNTEAFF	TGTGCCAGCCTCCGATCCACGAACACTGAAGCTTTCTTT
TRBV19	NA	NA	15	TRBJ1-5	CASSIRTVSNQPQHF	TGTGCCAGTAGTATACGAACAGTTAGCAATCAGCCCCAGCATTTT
TRBV6-5	NA	NA	13	TRBJ2-2	CASTIQGAGELFF	TGTGCCAGCACAATACAGGGAGCCGGGGAGCTGTTTTTT
TRBV29-1	NA	NA	13	TRBJ1-2	CSAPDVGNYGYTF	TGCAGCGCCCCTGACGTAGGTAACTATGGCTACACCTTC
TRBV29-1	NA	NA	12	TRBJ1-1	CSAAEMNTEAFF	TGCAGCGCCGCAGAAATGAACACTGAAGCTTTCTTT
TRBV5-1	NA	NA	15	TRBJ2-7	CASSLEAGQPPEQYF	TGCGCCAGCAGCTTGGAAGCGGGACAACCCCCCGAGCAGTACTTC
TRBV2	NA	NA	13	TRBJ1-1	CASSGGWVTEAFF	TGTGCCAGCAGTGGGGGGTGGGTCACTGAAGCTTTCTTT
TRBV5-4	TRBD2	NA	14	TRBJ2-5	CASSSREGLETQYF	TGTGCCAGCAGCTCCCGGGAGGGCCTAGAGACCCAGTACTTC
TRBV12-3/TRBV12-4	NA	NA	12	TRBJ2-1	CASSLATNEQFF	TGTGCCAGCAGTTTAGCCACGAATGAGCAGTTCTTC
TRBV4-2	TRBD2	NA	16	TRBJ2-7	CASSQEGSSGGYEQYF	TGTGCCAGCAGCCAAGAAGGTTCAAGCGGGGGGTACGAGCAGTACTTC
TRBV7-9	TRBD1	NA	18	TRBJ1-3	CASSPGVWGTVSGNTIYF	TGTGCCAGCAGCCCCGGGGTATGGGGGACAGTGTCTGGAAACACCATATATTTT
TRBV12-5	NA	NA	12	TRBJ1-1	CASGDLNTEAFF	TGTGCTAGTGGTGATCTAAACACTGAAGCTTTCTTT
TRBV18	TRBD1	NA	15	TRBJ1-5	CASSPGTGMDQPQHF	TGTGCCAGCTCACCGGGGACAGGGATGGATCAGCCCCAGCATTTT
TRBV19	NA	NA	16	TRBJ1-1	CASSPRGIEYATEAFF	TGTGCCAGTAGTCCCCGCGGGATTGAGTACGCCACTGAAGCTTTCTTT
TRBV30	TRBD1	NA	15	TRBJ1-2	CAWSDSTGGNYGYTF	TGTGCCTGGAGTGACTCGACAGGGGGTAACTATGGCTACACCTTC
TRBV7-9	NA	NA	14	TRBJ1-5	CASSLISDNQPQHF	TGTGCCAGCAGCTTAATATCGGACAATCAGCCCCAGCATTTT
TRBV9	NA	NA	13	TRBJ1-1	CASSVGANTEAFF	TGTGCCAGCAGCGTAGGGGCCAACACTGAAGCTTTCTTT
TRBV7-9	TRBD1	NA	15	TRBJ1-2	CASSRRTGFNYGYTF	TGTGCCAGCAGCCGAAGGACAGGTTTTAACTATGGCTACACCTTC
TRBV14	NA	NA	14	TRBJ2-4	CASSQALWTDIQYF	TGTGCCAGCAGCCAAGCCCTCTGGACGGACATTCAGTACTTC
TRBV14	NA	NA	17	TRBJ1-2	CASSQDLKGGGTYGYTF	TGTGCCAGCAGCCAAGATCTGAAGGGAGGGGGTACCTATGGCTACACCTTC
TRBV19	TRBD1	NA	15	TRBJ1-5	CASVDRVRSNQPQHF	TGTGCCAGTGTTGACAGGGTTCGAAGCAATCAGCCCCAGCATTTT
TRBV9	NA	once	12	TRBJ1-2	CASSVGSGDHTF	TGTGCCAGCAGCGTAGGGTCAGGGGACCACACCTTC
TRBV6-2/TRBV6-3	NA	NA	14	TRBJ2-5	CASSYWDAQETQYF	TGTGCCAGCAGTTACTGGGACGCCCAAGAGACCCAGTACTTC
TRBV4-1	NA	NA	16	TRBJ1-5	CASSQDPPVSNQPQHF	TGCGCCAGCAGCCAAGATCCACCGGTTAGCAATCAGCCCCAGCATTTT
TRBV25-1	TRBD1	once	16	TRBJ1-2	CASSEHSGQGRYGYTF	TGTGCCAGCAGTGAGCACTCCGGACAGGGGAGATATGGCTACACCTTC
TRBV5-6	NA	NA	12	TRBJ2-3	CASSLRRDTQYF	TGTGCCAGCAGCTTGCGGAGGGATACGCAGTATTTT
TRBV12-2	NA	once	15	TRBJ1-2	CASRLDARRLYGYTF	TGTGCAAGTCGCTTAGACGCCAGGCGCCTCTATGGCTACACCTTC